The 6 T cell receptor beta chains presented below share a single source sample, sequenced in a study of blood T cells in healthy people across ages. The second PCR ran roughly 6 to 11 cycles with a sample-barcoded 5' primer and J-beta primers. TCRdb analysed the 5' RACE reads with MiXCR anew, one entry per CDR3 protein. Here the sample spans 600,000 or so distinct CDR3 sequences, roughly 31% being singletons. Source material: blood. The receptors originated from a woman of 80 years or more in good health.

The chain combines TRBV7-9 with TRBJ2-1, with TRBD1 as a possible D gene (5 bases). V was clipped by 2 bases and J by 9 bases, with 11 bases between them. CDR3 length: 13 residues. Germline CDR1 and CDR2: SEHNR and FQNEAQ (reference sequence). The CDR3: CASSLLGVGEQFF. The DNA of the CDR3 is TGTGCCAGCAGCTTATTAGGGGTGGGTGAGCAGTTCTTC.

Remarks on this clonotype: Possible read error: a much larger clone is one base away. The gene calls are TRBV9 and TRBJ2-3; no definite D call. The CDR3 has 14 residues. From germline, CDR1 is SGDLS and CDR2 YYNGEE. CDR3 in amino acids: CTSSVDPGLDTQYF. CDR3 nucleotides: TGTACCAGCAGCGTAGACCCGGGTTTAGATACGCAGTATTTT. Based on the CDR3 plus reference TRBV9 and TRBJ2-3, the full variable domain is DSGVTQTPKHLITATGQRVTLRCSPRSGDLSVYWYQQSLDQGLQFLIQYYNGEERAKGNILERFSAQQFPDLHSELNLSSLELGDSALYFCTSSVDPGLDTQYFGPGTRLTVL.

The V call is TRBV20-1, the J call TRBJ2-7; D remains ambiguous. Germline V gene lookup returns CDR1 DFQATT and CDR2 SNEGSKA (reference sequence). This CDR3 has 13 amino acids. Trimming took off 1 base at V and 2 bases at J, with 9 bases between the two ends. The CDR3 bases are TGCAGTGCTAGAGTCGTCAGCACCTACGAGCAGTACTTC. This sequence encodes CSARVVSTYEQYF.

The rearrangement links TRBV9 to TRBJ2-1, with D possibly matching TRBD2 (5 bases). V lost 3 bases and J lost 3, with 13 bases in between. The CDR3 extends over 15 amino acids. The V gene's germline CDR1 is SGDLS and CDR2 YYNGEE. CDR3 residues: CASSAFALDYNEQFF. CDR3 sequence (DNA): TGTGCCAGCAGCGCCTTTGCACTAGACTACAATGAGCAGTTCTTC.

This clonotype appeared many times. The chain's CDR3 is CASSLRYWDTQYF. Here the CDR3 DNA reads TGTGCCAGCAGCTTAAGGTATTGGGATACGCAGTATTTT. The chain employs TRBV7-3 and TRBJ2-3; D not certain. The V end lost 1 base, the J end lost 6 bases, and 8 bases lay between the germline ends. Per the germline V gene, CDR1 is SGHTA and CDR2 is FQGTGA. The CDR3 extends over 13 amino acids.

A few counts support this clonotype. The chain combines TRBV30 with TRBJ1-6, with a possible D match to TRBD1 (5 bases). Per germline, CDR1 GTSNPN and CDR2 SVGIG (reference sequence). This CDR3 contains 16 residues. V gave up 4 bases and J gave up 7 bases, with 20 bases separating them. The CDR3 sequence: CAWKIDSRGVNSPLHF. As DNA, the CDR3 is TGTGCCTGGAAAATTGACAGTAGAGGAGTCAATTCACCCCTCCACTTT.